The 17 T cell receptor beta chains below were found in one sample sequenced in a study of naive and memory T cell subsets. Both TRBC1 and TRBC2 were covered by a beta constant-region primer of two equimolar oligonucleotides. TCRdb itself ran the UMI-ligation and nested PCR reads through MiXCR, one entry per CDR3 protein. The sample has around 160,000 distinct CDR3 sequences; about a sixth are singletons. The sequenced sample was naive CD4+ T cells from blood. The source is a human donor in good health.

The V gene is TRBV15, the J gene TRBJ2-5; 7 bases are shared with TRBD1. V dropped 1 base and J dropped 0; count of bases not matched to a gene: 2. The CDR3 extends over 15 amino acids. The germline V gene encodes CDR1 LNHNV and CDR2 YYDKDF (reference sequence). The CDR3 loop reads CATSRAGQNQETQYF. In DNA form, the CDR3 reads TGTGCCACCAGCAGAGCGGGACAGAACCAAGAGACCCAGTACTTC.

The chain has TRBV28 and TRBJ1-6, with 8 bases identical to TRBD1. V was clipped by 2 bases and J by 0 bases; unmatched bases: 3. The CDR3 covers 17 residues. Germline V gene lookup returns CDR1 MDHEN and CDR2 SYDVKM. CDR3 sequence: CASSLGQGSSYNSPLHF. The CDR3 DNA follows: TGTGCCAGCAGTTTAGGACAGGGAAGCTCCTATAATTCACCCCTCCACTTT.

The chain carries TRBV5-1 and TRBJ1-4; D is uncertain. CDR1 is SGHRS and CDR2 is YFSETQ in the germline V gene. Trimming stripped 1 base from V and 5 bases from J, with 9 bases between. The CDR3 covers 14 residues. CDR3 DNA: TGCGCCAGCAGCTTGACAACGGTCAATGAAAAACTGTTTTTT. Protein product: CASSLTTVNEKLFF. Full variable domain (remainder filled in from reference TRBV5-1 and TRBJ1-4): KAGVTQTPRYLIKTRGQQVTLSCSPISGHRSVSWYQQTPGQGLQFLFEYFSETQRNKGNFPGRFSGRQFSNSRSEMNVSTLELGDSALYLCASSLTTVNEKLFFGSGTQLSVL.

Only a few counts were recorded for this clonotype. The chain employs TRBV20-1 and TRBJ2-1; 11 positions agree with TRBD2. The germline CDR1 and CDR2 sequences are DFQATT and SNEGSKA (reference sequence). The CDR3 loop spans 15 amino acids. J gave up 6 bases and V 5 bases, and 9 bases lay outside the gene matches. CDR3 sequence reads: CSAGLWGLAANEQFF. CDR3 coding DNA: TGCAGTGCTGGACTTTGGGGACTAGCGGCCAATGAGCAGTTCTTC.

This clonotype was recorded a few times. The chain couples TRBV24-1 to TRBJ2-7, with 9 bases lining up with TRBD2. V was pared by 3 bases and J by 7 bases, with 12 bases of the junction left unmatched. This CDR3 has 16 residues. CDR1 and CDR2 (germline): KGHDR, SFDVKD. CDR3 coding DNA: TGTGCCACCAGTGATGACTCCTCTAGCGGGATAGGGGAGCAGTACTTC. Protein: CATSDDSSSGIGEQYF.

The chain couples TRBV5-1 to TRBJ2-5; D is unresolved. CDR1 is SGHRS, CDR2 YFSETQ, per germline. This CDR3 is 12 amino acids long. Trimming shortened V by 0 bases and J by 9 bases, and 9 bases separated the two germline ends. Here the CDR3 DNA reads TGCGCCAGCAGCTTGGACCCACAGCCCCAGTACTTC. Amino acids: CASSLDPQPQYF.

The V call is TRBV10-3, the J call TRBJ2-1; possible D gene TRBD2, 5 bases. V shed 5 bases and J shed 1 base, with 24 bases lying between them. The CDR3 extends over 19 amino acids. CDR1 and CDR2 from the germline V gene are ENHRY and SYGVKD. The CDR3 nucleotides are TGTGCCATCAGTACCCGAAATGTAATGAGAGCGGAATCCTACAATGAGCAGTTCTTC. Translated: CAISTRNVMRAESYNEQFF.

This clonotype was counted ten times or more. The J gene is TRBJ2-1, the V gene TRBV29-1; the match to TRBD2 covers 8 bases. In germline, CDR1 is SQVTM, CDR2 ANQGSEA. This CDR3 is 13 amino acids long. V dropped 4 bases and J dropped 4; count of bases not matched to a gene: 3. The CDR3 sequence is CSVGLAQYNEQFF. Here the CDR3 DNA reads TGCAGCGTTGGACTAGCGCAGTACAATGAGCAGTTCTTC.

V gene TRBV6-2 or TRBV6-3 combines with J gene TRBJ2-2; the D gene is possibly TRBD2 (5 bases). V was pared by 2 bases and J by 6 bases, with 7 bases between. The CDR3 is 13 amino acids. Germline V gene sequence: CDR1 MNHEY, CDR2 SVGEGT. The CDR3 spells CASSYGLPGELFF. For the CDR3, the DNA is TGTGCCAGCAGTTACGGACTCCCCGGGGAGCTGTTTTTT.

Concerning this clonotype: The conserved closing phenylalanine or tryptophan is absent in this CDR3, likely reflecting a read error. The chain joins TRBV27 to TRBJ1-2; 8 bases agree with TRBD1. The CDR3 runs to 14 residues. After removal of 6 bases from V and 6 bases from J, the junction contained 9 bases not matched to a gene. Germline values: CDR1 MNHEY, CDR2 SMNVEV (reference sequence). The CDR3 loop reads CASSLDRDPDGYTI. CDR3 sequence (DNA): TGTGCCAGCAGCTTGGACAGGGACCCCGATGGCTACACCATC.

This clonotype was seen a few times. This chain connects TRBV4-1 to TRBJ2-5; D gene unclear. Germline-derived CDR1 and CDR2 are MGHRA and YSYEKL. The CDR3 is 17 amino acids. Trimming stripped 0 bases from V and 2 bases from J, with 16 bases between. CDR3 bases: TGCGCCAGCAGCCAAGATTTCGATCGGGCAGGACAAGAGACCCAGTACTTC. This translates into CASSQDFDRAGQETQYF.

The chain uses TRBV2 and TRBJ2-2; 10 nucleotides align to TRBD2. This CDR3 has 16 residues. V shed 5 bases, J shed 6 bases, and the junction held 9 bases outside the gene matches. Germline V gene lookup returns CDR1 SNHLY and CDR2 FYNNEI. The CDR3 sequence: CASSQGLAGAPGELFF. CDR3 in DNA: TGTGCCAGCAGTCAAGGGCTAGCGGGAGCCCCCGGGGAGCTGTTTTTT.

The genes are TRBV18 and TRBJ1-4, with D perhaps TRBD1 (6 bases). Trimming cost V 3 bases and J 4 bases, with 12 bases left between them. CDR1 is KGHSH, CDR2 LQKENI, per germline. CDR3 length: 15 amino acids. The CDR3 spells CASSPGGSYNEKLFF. CDR3 sequence (DNA): TGTGCCAGCTCACCTGGGGGCAGCTATAATGAAAAACTGTTTTTT.

Here the CDR3 DNA reads TGTGCCAGTAGTGTGGGGTTGGGCGAGCAGTACTTC. As protein: CASSVGLGEQYF. This sequence joins TRBV19 and TRBJ2-7; D is ambiguous. There are 12 residues in the CDR3. Trimming pared 5 bases from V and 6 bases from J, leaving 11 bases between. Germline V gene lookup returns CDR1 LNHDA and CDR2 SQIVND (reference sequence).

J is TRBJ2-3 and V is TRBV11-2; 10 bases map to TRBD2. In germline, CDR1 is SGHAT, CDR2 FQNNGV. This CDR3 comprises 15 residues. V lost 5 bases, J lost 1 base, and 3 bases stayed unmatched. The DNA for the CDR3 is TGTGCCAGCAGCACGGGACTAGCGCGCACAGATACGCAGTATTTT. Translation gives CASSTGLARTDTQYF.

The chain combines TRBV5-1 with TRBJ1-3, with D unclear. The CDR3 spans 14 residues. CDR1 is SGHRS, CDR2 YFSETQ, per germline. The V end lost 0 bases, the J end lost 0 bases, and 4 bases lay between the germline ends. The DNA for the CDR3 is TGCGCCAGCAGCTTGGATGGCTCTGGAAACACCATATATTTT. It yields the protein CASSLDGSGNTIYF.

This clonotype turned up a few times. The chain uses TRBV6-2 or TRBV6-3 and TRBJ2-3, with 9 bases aligning to TRBD2. Germline trimming cut 5 bases from V and 2 bases from J; bases unmatched to any gene: 8. The CDR3 is 16 amino acids. CDR1 is MNHEY, CDR2 SVGEGT, per germline. The CDR3 DNA reads TGTGCCAGCAGTCCGAATAGCGGGAGATTCACAGATACGCAGTATTTT. Its protein is CASSPNSGRFTDTQYF.